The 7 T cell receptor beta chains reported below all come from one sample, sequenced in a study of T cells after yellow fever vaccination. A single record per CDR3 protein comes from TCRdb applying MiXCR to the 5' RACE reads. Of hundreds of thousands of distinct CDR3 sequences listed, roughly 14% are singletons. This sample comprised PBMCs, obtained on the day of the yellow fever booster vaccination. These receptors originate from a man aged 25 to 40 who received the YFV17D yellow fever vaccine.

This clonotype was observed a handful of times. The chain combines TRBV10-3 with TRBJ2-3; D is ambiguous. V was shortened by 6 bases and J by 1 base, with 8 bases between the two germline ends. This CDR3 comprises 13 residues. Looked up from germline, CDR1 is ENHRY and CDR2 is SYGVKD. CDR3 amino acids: CAIRVDGTDTQYF. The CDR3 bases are TGTGCCATCAGAGTGGACGGCACAGATACGCAGTATTTT.

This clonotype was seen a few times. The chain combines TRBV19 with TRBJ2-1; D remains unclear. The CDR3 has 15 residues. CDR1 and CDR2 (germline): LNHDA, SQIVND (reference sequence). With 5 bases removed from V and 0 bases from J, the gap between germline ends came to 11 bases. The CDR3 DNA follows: TGTGCCAGTAGTCCCGTCCCTTCCTCCTACAATGAGCAGTTCTTC. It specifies CASSPVPSSYNEQFF.

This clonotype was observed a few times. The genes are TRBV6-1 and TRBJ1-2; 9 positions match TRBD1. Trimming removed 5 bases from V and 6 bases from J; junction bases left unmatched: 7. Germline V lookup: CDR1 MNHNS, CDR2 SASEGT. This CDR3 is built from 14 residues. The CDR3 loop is CASSIDRDRDGYTF. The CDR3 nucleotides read TGTGCCAGCAGTATAGACCGGGACAGGGATGGCTACACCTTC.

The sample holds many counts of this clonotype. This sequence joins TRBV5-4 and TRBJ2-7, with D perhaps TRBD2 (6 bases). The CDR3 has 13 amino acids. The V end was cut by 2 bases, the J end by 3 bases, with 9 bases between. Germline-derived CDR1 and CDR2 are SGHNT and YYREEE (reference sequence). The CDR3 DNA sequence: TGTGCCAGCAGCTTAGGGGAGGACTACGAGCAGTACTTC. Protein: CASSLGEDYEQYF.

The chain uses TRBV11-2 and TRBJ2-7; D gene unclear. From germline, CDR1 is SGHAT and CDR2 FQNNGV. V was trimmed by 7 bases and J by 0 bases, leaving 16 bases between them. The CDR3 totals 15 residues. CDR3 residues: CASTLGEASSYEQYF. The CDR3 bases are TGTGCCAGCACCCTCGGCGAGGCGAGCTCCTACGAGCAGTACTTC.

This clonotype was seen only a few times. The CDR3 DNA reads as TGTGCCAGCAGCCTAGGGGCTAGCGGGGACTACGAGCAGTACTTC. This codes for CASSLGASGDYEQYF. V is TRBV9 and J is TRBJ2-7; TRBD2 matches at 9 bases. CDR1 is SGDLS and CDR2 is YYNGEE in the germline V gene. This CDR3 spans 15 amino acids. The V segment lost 4 bases and the J segment 3 bases; nucleotides outside the gene matches: 8.

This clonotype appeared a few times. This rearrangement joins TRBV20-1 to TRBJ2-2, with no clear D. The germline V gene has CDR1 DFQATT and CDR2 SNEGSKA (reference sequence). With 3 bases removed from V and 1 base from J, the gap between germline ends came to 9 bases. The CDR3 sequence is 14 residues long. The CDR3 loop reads CSARKSLNTGELFF. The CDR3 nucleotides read TGCAGTGCTAGGAAGAGCTTGAACACCGGGGAGCTGTTTTTT.